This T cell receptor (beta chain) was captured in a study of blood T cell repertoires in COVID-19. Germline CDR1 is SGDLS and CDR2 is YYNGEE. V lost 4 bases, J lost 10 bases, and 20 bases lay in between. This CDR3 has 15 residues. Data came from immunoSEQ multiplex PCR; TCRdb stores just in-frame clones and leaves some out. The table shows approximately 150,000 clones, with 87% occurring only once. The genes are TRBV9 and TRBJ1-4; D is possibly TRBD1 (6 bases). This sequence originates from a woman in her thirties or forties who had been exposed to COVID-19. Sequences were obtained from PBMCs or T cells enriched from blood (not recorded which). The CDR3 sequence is CASSREQGTGRKLFF. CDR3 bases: TGTGCCAGCAGCCGAGAACAGGGTACCGGCCGAAAACTGTTTTTT.